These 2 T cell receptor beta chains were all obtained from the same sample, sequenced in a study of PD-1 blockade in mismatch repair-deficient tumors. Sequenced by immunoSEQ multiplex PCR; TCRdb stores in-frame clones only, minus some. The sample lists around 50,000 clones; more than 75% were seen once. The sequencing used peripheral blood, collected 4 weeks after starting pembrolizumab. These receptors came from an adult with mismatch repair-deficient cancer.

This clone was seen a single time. Here the CDR3 DNA reads TGCAGCGCCGAAAGTCCCGGGACAGGGTTCAATGAGCAGTTCTTC. Translation: CSAESPGTGFNEQFF. The genes are TRBV29-1 and TRBJ2-1; 9 positions agree with TRBD1. The CDR3 has 15 residues. In germline, CDR1 is SQVTM, CDR2 ANQGSEA. With V trimmed by 7 bases and J by 6 bases, 13 bases remained unmatched.

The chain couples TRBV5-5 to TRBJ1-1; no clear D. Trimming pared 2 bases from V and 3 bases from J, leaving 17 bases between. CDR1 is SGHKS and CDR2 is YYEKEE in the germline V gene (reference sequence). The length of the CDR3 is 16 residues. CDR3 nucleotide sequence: TGTGCCAGCAGCTTTTCGGCGGCCCGGGTCTACACTGAAGCTTTCTTT. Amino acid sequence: CASSFSAARVYTEAFF.